The next 30 T cell receptor beta chains were all read from a single sample in a study of CD8+CD57+ T cells in acquired aplastic anemia. Genomic DNA served as template for TCR beta VDJ and CDR3 profiling. TCRdb processed the reads anew with MiXCR; each CDR3 protein has one entry. The table lists just over 400,000 distinct CDR3 sequences, about 70% of them singletons, with 4% in the top ten. Sequenced material: sorted CD4+, CD8+, or CD8+CD57+ T cells (not recorded which) from PBMCs. These receptors all come from a human donor in good health, serving as a control.

This clonotype was picked up a small number of times. A much larger clone differs by one base, so this may be a read error. The V and J genes are TRBV4-2 and TRBJ1-3; TRBD1 matches 8 bases. Per the germline V gene, CDR1 is LGHNA and CDR2 is YNFKEQ. The CDR3 is made up of 15 amino acids. V shed 4 bases and J 3 bases; nucleotides not matched to a gene: 5. CDR3 region: CASSRGTGDGNTIYF. CDR3 nucleotides: TGTGCCAGCAGCCGCGGGACAGGAGATGGAAACACCATATATTTT.

As regards this clonotype: An end of the junction differs from the germline gene, which may be a read error. The chain recombines TRBV9 with TRBJ2-7; 10 bases agree with TRBD2. This CDR3 has 14 amino acids. Germline-derived CDR1 and CDR2 are SGDLS and YYNGEE. In DNA, the CDR3 is TGTGCCAGCAGTCAAGCGGGGGGGTCCTGCGAGCAGTACTTC. This encodes CASSQAGGSCEQYF.

Points on this clonotype: Without the conserved terminal phenylalanine or tryptophan, this CDR3 likely stems from a read error. Because the CDR3's place on the DNA is in doubt, the DNA is left out and the CDR3 is given as listed by TCRdb. The J gene is TRBJ1-2, the V gene TRBV2; TRBD1 is the table's D call and was not checked against the DNA. The CDR3 spans 13 amino acids, including both terminal residues. The germline CDR1 and CDR2 sequences are SNHLY and FYNNEI. CDR3 protein: CASKVIRDGYTFG.

The chain links TRBV7-2 to TRBJ2-7; D uncertain. CDR1 is SGHTA and CDR2 is FQGNSA in the germline V gene. Trimming took 5 bases from V and 10 from J, leaving 18 bases between them. This CDR3 has 13 residues. Written as DNA, the CDR3 is TGTGCCAGCAGCCAAGTCCCCGGAAGGCCCCAGTACGTC. Amino acid sequence: CASSQVPGRPQYV.

This clonotype was found many times. The chain uses TRBV19 and TRBJ1-4; TRBD1 matches at 9 bases. CDR1 is LNHDA, CDR2 SQIVND, per germline (reference sequence). Trimming took 6 bases from V and 8 from J; bases not matched to a gene: 10. There are 15 residues in the CDR3. CDR3 coding DNA: TGTGCCAGTAGGGATTTGACAGGGGGGGTAGAAAAACTGTTTTTT. Its translation is CASRDLTGGVEKLFF.

This clonotype was counted ten times or more. A read error may account for a junction end that differs from germline. The V gene is TRBV20-1, the J gene TRBJ1-6; 8 bases match TRBD1. Germline values: CDR1 DFQATT, CDR2 SNEGSKA (reference sequence). This CDR3 is 13 amino acids long. CDR3 DNA: TGCAGTGCTTCCAGGGGGCGAAATTTACCCCTCCACTTT. This codes for CSASRGRNLPLHF.

The chain uses TRBV2 and TRBJ2-7; maybe TRBD1 (5 bases). CDR3 length: 14 residues. V lost 3 bases and J lost 12, with 21 bases in between. The V gene's germline CDR1 is SNHLY and CDR2 FYNNEI. The CDR3 DNA reads TGTGCCAGCAGTGACTACGACAGCTTCTATGAGGCGTACTTC. Residues: CASSDYDSFYEAYF.

The chain is built from TRBV20-1 and TRBJ2-5; TRBD1 might be the D (6 bases). V was trimmed by 6 bases and J by 9 bases, leaving 20 bases between them. The germline V gene has CDR1 DFQATT and CDR2 SNEGSKA (reference sequence). There are 13 residues in the CDR3. In DNA, the CDR3 is TGCAGTGCCACAGGGTGGGGCGTTGAAGCCCAGTACTTC. Translating gives CSATGWGVEAQYF.

On this clonotype itself: Germline and junction disagree at one end, which may indicate a read error. The chain has TRBV29-1 and TRBJ1-6; D ambiguous. This CDR3 has 15 amino acids. Germline V gene data show CDR1 as SQVTM and CDR2 as ANQGSEA. CDR3 region: CSVEKQGREILHLRF. The CDR3 bases are TGCAGCGTTGAAAAACAAGGGAGGGAGATTCTACACCTTCGTTTC.

The rearrangement joins TRBV5-4 to TRBJ1-4, with unresolved D. The CDR3 sequence is 15 residues long. In germline, CDR1 is SGHNT, CDR2 YYREEE (reference sequence). Trimming removed 8 bases at V and 3 bases at J, with 17 bases between. CDR3 sequence: CARKGRTRSNEKLFF. The CDR3, as DNA: TGTGCCAGAAAGGGCCGAACACGGTCTAATGAAAAACTGTTTTTT.

Note on this clonotype: One end of the junction varies from germline; a read error may be responsible. This chain joins TRBV15 and TRBJ2-3; possibly TRBD2 for D (7 bases). The germline gives CDR1 LNHNV, CDR2 YYDKDF (reference sequence). The CDR3 consists of 15 residues. The CDR3 region has the DNA TGTGCTACCACCCTGACTAGGGGGGGGGCCGATACGCAGTATTTT. Its translation is CATTLTRGGADTQYF.

This chain links TRBV20-1 with TRBJ2-7; D perhaps matches TRBD2 (6 bases). This CDR3 spans 15 amino acids. Trimming stripped 0 bases from V and 3 bases from J, with 15 bases between. Germline loops: CDR1 DFQATT, CDR2 SNEGSKA (reference sequence). The CDR3 protein is CSARDLEGLGYEQYF. CDR3 sequence (DNA): TGCAGTGCTAGAGATTTGGAGGGCCTGGGCTACGAGCAGTACTTC.

This clonotype appeared once. This chain joins TRBV11-2 and TRBJ2-7, with D perhaps matching TRBD1 (6 bases). CDR3 length: 15 amino acids. Germline CDR1 SGHAT, CDR2 FQNNGV. Trimming left V 4 bases short and J 4 bases short, with 17 bases between. Written as DNA, the CDR3 is TGTGCCAGCAGCTCCGCAGGGGCCAATCCTTACGAGCAGTACTTC. It encodes CASSSAGANPYEQYF.

The sample holds a few counts of this clonotype. The chain employs TRBV7-2 and TRBJ2-5; D is ambiguous. The V gene's germline CDR1 is SGHTA and CDR2 FQGNSA. The CDR3 is made up of 11 amino acids. Trimming removed 4 bases from V and 5 bases from J, with 5 bases in between. The CDR3 DNA sequence: TGTGCCAGCAGCTGGTTGGAGACCCAGTACTTC. This gives the protein CASSWLETQYF.

This clonotype was seen a few times. The chain carries TRBV24-1 and TRBJ2-3; D unresolved. The CDR3 covers 13 residues. Germline V gene lookup returns CDR1 KGHDR and CDR2 SFDVKD. The V gene lost 4 bases and the J gene lost 0 bases, with 4 bases spanning the gap. CDR3 nucleotide sequence: TGTGCCACCAGTGAGAGTAGCACAGATACGCAGTATTTT. Its translation: CATSESSTDTQYF.

There are many counts of this clonotype. The genes are TRBV9 and TRBJ2-2; no definite D call. The CDR3 consists of 15 residues. Trimming removed 0 bases from V and 1 base from J, with 7 bases in between. Germline values: CDR1 SGDLS, CDR2 YYNGEE. DNA of the CDR3: TGTGCCAGCAGCGTAGTTGCCCGGAACACCGGGGAGCTGTTTTTT. Protein product: CASSVVARNTGELFF.

This clonotype was seen many times. The gene calls are TRBV7-2 and TRBJ1-5, with D unresolved. CDR3 size: 15 residues. Trimming removed 0 bases from V and 4 bases from J, with 10 bases in between. The germline V gene has CDR1 SGHTA and CDR2 FQGNSA. The CDR3 bases are TGTGCCAGCAGCTTAGCTAGGAGGGAAAATCAGCCCCAGCATTTT. Amino acids: CASSLARRENQPQHF.

The chain joins TRBV5-1 to TRBJ1-2; the D gene is possibly TRBD1 (5 bases). V dropped 3 bases and J dropped 4 bases, with 19 bases sitting between them. This CDR3 is built from 16 residues. Germline CDR1 SGHRS, CDR2 YFSETQ. CDR3 in amino acids: CASSSDGGGTSYGYTF. CDR3 nucleotides: TGCGCCAGCAGCTCGGACGGGGGTGGCACCAGCTATGGCTACACCTTC.

The J gene is TRBJ1-2, the V gene TRBV9, with 9 bases matching TRBD1. The V gene's germline CDR1 is SGDLS and CDR2 YYNGEE. The CDR3 spans 16 residues. V shed 3 bases, J shed 6 bases, and the junction held 12 bases outside the gene matches. The CDR3 reads CASSEPAVTGGHGYTF. In nucleotides, the CDR3 is TGTGCCAGCAGCGAGCCGGCAGTGACAGGGGGGCATGGCTACACCTTC.

This sequence joins TRBV4-2 and TRBJ1-2; 10 bases match TRBD1. V lost 5 bases and J lost 3; bases outside the gene matches: 9. This CDR3 is built from 16 residues. Germline loops: CDR1 LGHNA, CDR2 YNFKEQ. The CDR3 here is CASSIPGQGFDYGYTF. Here the CDR3 DNA reads TGTGCCAGCAGCATACCGGGACAGGGGTTTGACTATGGCTACACCTTC.

To note about this clonotype: The DNA is left out, because the CDR3 cannot be placed on it with certainty; the CDR3 is given as TCRdb lists it. The chain recombines TRBV2 with TRBJ1-6; the table calls TRBD1, which could not be checked here. The CDR3 extends over 15 residues, inclusive of both ends. Germline CDR1 SNHLY, CDR2 FYNNEI. This chain's CDR3 is CLCSVAWGVNSPLHF.

Many counts were recorded for this clonotype. The gene calls are TRBV7-2 and TRBJ1-2; 7 bases agree with TRBD1. Germline V gene sequence: CDR1 SGHTA, CDR2 FQGNSA. CDR3 length: 15 residues. Unmatched junction bases numbered 6, after V lost 5 bases and J lost 0 bases. CDR3 in DNA: TGTGCCAGCAGCCGACAGGGAGGGACTAACTATGGCTACACCTTC. It translates to CASSRQGGTNYGYTF.

On this clonotype: Its ends do not fully match the called genes, so a read error is possible. The chain recombines TRBV19 with TRBJ2-7; D not resolved. The CDR3 length is 15 residues. Germline V gene data show CDR1 as LNHDA and CDR2 as SQIVND (reference sequence). The CDR3 sequence is CASSSVEDGRSEQNF. CDR3 DNA sequence: TGTGCCAGCAGCTCAGTGGAAGACGGGCGCAGCGAGCAGAACTTC. Combining the CDR3 with reference TRBV19 and TRBJ2-7 gives the whole variable domain DGGITQSPKYLFRKEGQNVTLSCEQNLNHDAMYWYRQDPGQGLRLIYYSQIVNDFQKGDIAEGYSVSREKKESFPLTVTSAQKNPTAFYLCASSSVEDGRSEQNFGPGTRLTVT.

Many counts were recorded for this clonotype. The V and J genes are TRBV7-9 and TRBJ2-1; D perhaps matches TRBD2 (5 bases). The CDR3 extends over 14 amino acids. The germline V gene has CDR1 SEHNR and CDR2 FQNEAQ (reference sequence). Trimming took 5 bases from V and 9 from J, leaving 17 bases between them. In DNA form, the CDR3 reads TGTGCCAGCAGCCTCCGGACTGGAGACGGTGAGCAGTTCTTC. Its translation: CASSLRTGDGEQFF.

The chain carries TRBV20-1 and TRBJ2-5; 7 bases agree with TRBD2. Germline loops: CDR1 DFQATT, CDR2 SNEGSKA (reference sequence). CDR3 length equals 15 residues. The V segment lost 3 bases and the J segment 4 bases; nucleotides outside the gene matches: 11. CDR3 residues: CSASQTGGSVETQYF. The CDR3 nucleotides read TGCAGTGCTAGTCAAACGGGGGGAAGTGTAGAGACCCAGTACTTC.

The genes are TRBV20-1 and TRBJ1-6; a possible D gene is TRBD1 (6 bases). In germline, CDR1 is DFQATT, CDR2 SNEGSKA (reference sequence). V gave up 6 bases and J gave up 13 bases, with 19 bases separating them. This CDR3 region has 13 residues. This CDR3 reads CSALETGNGPLHF. The CDR3, as DNA: TGCAGTGCCCTCGAAACAGGGAATGGCCCCCTCCACTTT.

Notes on this clonotype: An end of the junction does not agree with germline; a read error may underlie this. The rearrangement joins TRBV9 to TRBJ2-2, with D possibly matching TRBD1 (5 bases). The germline gives CDR1 SGDLS, CDR2 YYNGEE. The CDR3 is made up of 15 amino acids. CDR3 sequence (DNA): TGTGCCAGCAGCCGGCAGGGTGGTCACTCCGGCGAGCTGTTTTTT. It translates to CASSRQGGHSGELFF.

This chain links TRBV7-9 with TRBJ1-2; D ambiguous. CDR3 length equals 13 residues. Germline assignment: CDR1 SEHNR and CDR2 FQNEAQ (reference sequence). With 0 bases removed from V and 9 bases from J, the gap between germline ends came to 11 bases. This chain's CDR3 is CASSLAVGDSYTF. CDR3 DNA: TGTGCCAGCAGCTTAGCGGTGGGCGATAGCTACACCTTC.

This clonotype has only one observation. The V call is TRBV2, the J call TRBJ1-2; D is possibly TRBD1 (5 bases). Trimming cost V 11 bases and J 7 bases, with 11 bases left between them. CDR3 length equals 10 residues. Germline CDR1 SNHLY, CDR2 FYNNEI. CDR3 loop: CASPGGGYTF. CDR3 sequence (DNA): TGTGCCTCCCCGGGGGGTGGCTACACCTTC.

The chain employs TRBV7-6 and TRBJ1-6; D is ambiguous. CDR1 and CDR2 (germline): SGHVS, FNYEAQ. V was pared by 3 bases and J by 18 bases, with 24 bases between. This CDR3 spans 15 amino acids. CDR3 region: CASSFSEGKETQHHF. Here the CDR3 DNA reads TGTGCCAGCAGCTTCTCTGAGGGCAAAGAGACCCAGCACCACTTT.